The entry below describes one T cell receptor (beta chain). Antigen: not known. The data stem from a study of cytomegalovirus exposure and HLA in healthy donors. Findings and limits, study-wide: A missense DCLRE1C variant was associated with V- and J-gene trimming of TCR beta chains in a later analysis, and an independent cohort replicated the association. The authors listed 164 TCR beta chains as cytomegalovirus-associated. In a later analysis, common viral pathogens appeared linked to several of the most significant clusters.

CDR1 and CDR2 from the germline V gene are ENHRY and SYGVKD. V was trimmed by 7 bases and J by 6 bases, leaving 12 bases between them. The CDR3 covers 13 residues. The PCR had 60 Vbeta and 13 Jbeta primers. Sequencing used immunoSEQ multiplex PCR; TCRdb keeps in-frame clones, though not all of them. Here the sample spans roughly 150,000 clones, about two thirds being singletons. The chain couples TRBV10-3 to TRBJ2-2; the D gene is possibly TRBD2 (6 bases). The sequence came from a man aged 25 to 40 in good health and CMV-seropositive. Sequenced: PBMCs. The CDR3: CAITGGPPGELFF. The CDR3 DNA follows: TGTGCCATCACCGGAGGGCCCCCCGGGGAGCTGTTTTTT.